Sequencing of this T cell receptor beta chain was carried out in a study of T-cell memory formation after mild COVID-19. This clonotype has ten or more counts. The CDR3 spans 14 residues. Trimming removed 7 bases from V and 2 bases from J, with 12 bases in between. Each CDR3 protein gets one entry after TCRdb re-called the 5' RACE reads with MiXCR. The data contain 150,000 to 200,000 distinct CDR3 sequences, 9.5% to 13% of them singletons. This chain uses TRBV12-3 or TRBV12-4 with TRBJ2-1; TRBD2 is a possible D gene (6 bases). The sequenced material came from PBMCs or a T cell subset sorted from them (not recorded which). The receptor comes from a man younger than 35 who had mild COVID-19 (a few samples of this study predate the infection). Cell type and time point are not known. The CDR3: CASTSGLPYNEQFF. CDR3 DNA: TGTGCCAGCACCTCGGGACTTCCCTACAATGAGCAGTTCTTC.